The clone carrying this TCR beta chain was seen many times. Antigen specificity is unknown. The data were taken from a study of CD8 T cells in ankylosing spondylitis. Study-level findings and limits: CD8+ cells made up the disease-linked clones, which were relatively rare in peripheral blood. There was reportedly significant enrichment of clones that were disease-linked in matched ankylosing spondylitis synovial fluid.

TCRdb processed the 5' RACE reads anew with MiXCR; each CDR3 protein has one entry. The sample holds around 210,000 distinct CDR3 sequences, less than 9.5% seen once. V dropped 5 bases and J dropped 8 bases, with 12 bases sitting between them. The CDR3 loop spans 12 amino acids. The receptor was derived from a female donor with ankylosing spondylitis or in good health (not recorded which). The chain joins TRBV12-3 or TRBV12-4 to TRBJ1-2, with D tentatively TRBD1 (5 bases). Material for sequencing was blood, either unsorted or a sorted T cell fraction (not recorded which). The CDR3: CASSPGPWGYTF. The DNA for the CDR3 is TGTGCCAGCAGTCCGGGACCCTGGGGCTACACCTTC.